The T cell receptor beta chain described here comes from a study of siplizumab effects on memory and regulatory T cells. V was trimmed by 0 bases and J by 2 bases, leaving 11 bases between them. Germline CDR1 reads LGHNA; CDR2 reads YNFKEQ. CDR3 size: 15 residues. Each sample contributed about 10^5 TCR templates to the assay. Sequencing was performed with immunoSEQ multiplex PCR; in TCRdb, only in-frame clones are kept and a portion is missing. Among about 120,000 clones listed, approximately 94% were seen once. Concerning this clone: Its antigen is not known.

Findings and limits, study-wide: Alloreactive sequences traceable to unstimulated CD4+ memory cells declined significantly under siplizumab. Greater diversity than memory cells seemed evident in naive T cells, which also appeared to be major alloresponse contributors. Suppression by proliferating Tregs derived from siplizumab cultures was not verified.

Sequenced material: non-Treg CD4+ T cells sorted from blood. V gene TRBV4-2 combines with J gene TRBJ2-7; D is unclear. The receptor was isolated from a human donor in good health. The CDR3 nucleotides are TGTGCCAGCAGCCAAGACCACACCGCCCCCTACGAGCAGTACTTC. Its translation: CASSQDHTAPYEQYF.